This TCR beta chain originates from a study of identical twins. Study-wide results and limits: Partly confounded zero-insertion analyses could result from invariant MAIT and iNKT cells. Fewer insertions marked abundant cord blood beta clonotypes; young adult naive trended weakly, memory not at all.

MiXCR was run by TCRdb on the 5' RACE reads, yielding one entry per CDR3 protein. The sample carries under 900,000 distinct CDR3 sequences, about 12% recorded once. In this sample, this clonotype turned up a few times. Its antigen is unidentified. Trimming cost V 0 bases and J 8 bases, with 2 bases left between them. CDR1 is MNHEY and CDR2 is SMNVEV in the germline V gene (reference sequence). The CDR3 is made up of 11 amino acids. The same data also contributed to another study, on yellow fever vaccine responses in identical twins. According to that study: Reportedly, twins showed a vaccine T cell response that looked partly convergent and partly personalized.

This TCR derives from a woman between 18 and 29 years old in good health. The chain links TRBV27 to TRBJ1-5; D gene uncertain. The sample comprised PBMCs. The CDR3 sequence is CASSLSEPQHF. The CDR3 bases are TGTGCCAGCAGTTTATCAGAGCCCCAGCATTTT.